Below, one T cell receptor (beta chain) is given with its context. CDR1 and CDR2 (germline): SEHNR, FQNEAQ (reference sequence). V lost 5 bases and J 1 base, leaving 8 bases between the germline ends. The CDR3 totals 13 residues. The sample comes from a study of shared clonotypes between healthy human individuals. About the study: Two women and a few men aged 18 to 49 made up the donors.

The sequenced material, unsorted PBMC DNA, was run on ten immunoSEQ deep assay plates. Profiling relied on immunoSEQ multiplex PCR, and the TCRdb table lists in-frame clones only, not all of them. Of fewer than 600,000 clones in the sample, approximately 79% are singletons; the top ten hold over 10%. The rearrangement links TRBV7-9 to TRBJ1-1; a weak D match, TRBD1 (5 bases). This clonotype originated in a middle-aged woman in good health. Some clones in this sample may be carry-over from other donors' samples. Material: PBMCs. The CDR3 DNA reads TGTGCCAGCAGCCGCGGGGGGAACACTGAAGCTTTCTTT. It codes for CASSRGGNTEAFF.